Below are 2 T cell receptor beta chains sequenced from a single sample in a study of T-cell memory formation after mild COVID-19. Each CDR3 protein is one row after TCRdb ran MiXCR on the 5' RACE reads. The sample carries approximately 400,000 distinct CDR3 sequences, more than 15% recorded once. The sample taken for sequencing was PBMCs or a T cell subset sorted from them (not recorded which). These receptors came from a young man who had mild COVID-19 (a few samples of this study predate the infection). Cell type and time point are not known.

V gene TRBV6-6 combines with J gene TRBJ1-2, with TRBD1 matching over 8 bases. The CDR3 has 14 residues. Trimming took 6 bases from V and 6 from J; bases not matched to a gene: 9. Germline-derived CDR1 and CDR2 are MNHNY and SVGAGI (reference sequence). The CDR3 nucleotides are TGTGCCAGCAGACGGACAGGGCGGTTGGATGGCTACACCTTC. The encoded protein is CASRRTGRLDGYTF.

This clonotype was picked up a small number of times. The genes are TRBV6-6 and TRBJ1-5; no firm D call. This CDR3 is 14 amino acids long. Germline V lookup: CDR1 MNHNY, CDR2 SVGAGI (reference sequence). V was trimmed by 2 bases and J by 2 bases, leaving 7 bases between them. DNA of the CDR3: TGTGCCAGCAGTTACCAACAGCGCAATCAGCCCCAGCATTTT. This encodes CASSYQQRNQPQHF.